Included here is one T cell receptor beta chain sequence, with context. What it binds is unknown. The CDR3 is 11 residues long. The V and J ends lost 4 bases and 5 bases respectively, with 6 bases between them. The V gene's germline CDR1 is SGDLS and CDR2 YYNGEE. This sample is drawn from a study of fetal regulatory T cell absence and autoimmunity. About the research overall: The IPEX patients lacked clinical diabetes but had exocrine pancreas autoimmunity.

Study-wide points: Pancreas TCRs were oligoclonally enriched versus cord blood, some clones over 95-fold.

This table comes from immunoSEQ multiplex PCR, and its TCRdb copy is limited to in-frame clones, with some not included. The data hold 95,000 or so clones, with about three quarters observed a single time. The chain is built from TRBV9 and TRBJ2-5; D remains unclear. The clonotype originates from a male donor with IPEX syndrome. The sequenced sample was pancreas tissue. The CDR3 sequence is CASSMGETQYF. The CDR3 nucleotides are TGTGCCAGCAGCATGGGGGAGACCCAGTACTTC.